This section outlines one T cell receptor (beta chain) sequence together with its context. Germline CDR1 is SGHRS and CDR2 is YFSETQ. V trimming: 0 bases; J trimming: 8 bases; junction bases outside the gene matches: 8. The CDR3 consists of 15 residues. This sample was taken from a study of blood T cell repertoires in COVID-19. Study information: The United States, Italy and Spain supplied acute and convalescent COVID-19 samples. PBMCs, B-cell-depleted T cells, or T cells provided the cDNA or gDNA that made up the material.

Profiling relied on immunoSEQ multiplex PCR, and the TCRdb table lists in-frame clones only, not all of them. Counted here are some 150,000 clones, roughly 88% occurring once; the ten biggest clones make up about 15%. Cohorts were assigned according to the clinical history that participants reported. Before being deemed recovered, Cohort 3 donors had two negative PCRs, clearance, or symptom resolution. The sequenced sample consisted of PBMCs or T cells enriched from blood (not recorded which). The rearrangement joins TRBV5-1 to TRBJ1-2; 9 bases agree with TRBD1. This TCR came from a man between 50 and 59 years old who had recovered from COVID-19. The CDR3 DNA is TGCGCCAGCAGCTTGGTGGGACAGGGACTTTCAGGCTACACCTTC. It is translated as CASSLVGQGLSGYTF.